The TCR beta chain described here comes from a study of T cells after yellow fever vaccination. The CDR3 length is 11 residues. CDR1 and CDR2 (germline): SQVTM, ANQGSEA. The V gene lost 3 bases and the J gene lost 6 bases, with 5 bases spanning the gap. On this clonotype: What it binds is unknown.

A single record per CDR3 protein comes from TCRdb applying MiXCR to the 5' RACE reads. The sample holds 170,000 or so distinct CDR3 sequences, approximately 9.7% seen once. General study points: Contamination of FACS-sorted repertoires by abundant clonotypes from the bulk population could occur. The study re-detected most primary-vaccination clones after the booster (around 96% CD4, roughly 85% CD8).

The rearrangement uses TRBV29-1 and TRBJ2-2; no firm D call. This receptor was identified in a man aged 18 to 30 who received the YFV17D yellow fever vaccine. Sequencing was performed on CD8+ T cells sorted from PBMCs, taken 45 days after the yellow fever booster vaccination. CDR3 loop: CSVEVAGELFF. For the CDR3, the DNA is TGCAGCGTTGAGGTGGCCGGGGAGCTGTTTTTT.